These T cell receptor beta chains were read from a single sample in a study of patients and donors after allogeneic stem cell transplantation. TCRdb re-analysed the RT-PCR reads in MiXCR, keeping a single row per CDR3 protein. Here the sample spans 150,000 to 200,000 distinct CDR3 sequences, approximately 24% being singletons. The specimen sequenced was blood, either unsorted or a sorted T cell fraction (not recorded which). The receptors shown here come from a human donor who was either an allogeneic HSCT recipient or a stem cell or donor lymphocyte infusion donor (not recorded which). It is not recorded whose cells these are; they may come from a transplant donor. Both conserved end residues are part of each CDR3. The D gene is left open where the match is weak. Not every row has a clone size; where given, it reads once, few, many or a size class.

>TRBV6-2/TRBV6-3|13|TRBJ1-4|TRBD1|few
TGTGCCACCCAGGGACAGCAGAATGAAAAACTGTTTTTT
CATQGQQNEKLFF
>TRBV12-3/TRBV12-4|12|TRBJ1-4|TRBD1|.
TGTGCCAGCAGTCTAATACAGGGGAAACTGTTTTTT
CASSLIQGKLFF
>TRBV5-1|15|TRBJ1-6|.|.
TGCGCCAGCAGCCAGTTGGTCAACAGGGATTCACCCCTCCACTTT
CASSQLVNRDSPLHF
>TRBV6-5|16|TRBJ2-7|TRBD1|.
TGTGCCAGCAGTTACCGATCCGGGACAGTCACCTACGAGCAGTACTTC
CASSYRSGTVTYEQYF
>TRBV11-3|16|TRBJ1-2|.|few
TGTGCCAGCAGCACCGGGCCCTCGGGGGCTTACTATGGCTACACCTTC
CASSTGPSGAYYGYTF
>TRBV4-1|14|TRBJ2-3|.|.
TGCGCCAGCAGCCAAGAGACTATATACGATACGCAGTATTTT
CASSQETIYDTQYF
>TRBV20-1|16|TRBJ2-7|.|.
TGCAGTGCTTTCCCTTACACCGGGACTTCCCCCCTCGAGCAGTACTTC
CSAFPYTGTSPLEQYF
>TRBV5-1|14|TRBJ2-2|.|few
TGCGCCAGCAGCTTGGGCTACCCCGCCGGGGAGCTGTTTTTT
CASSLGYPAGELFF
>TRBV12-3/TRBV12-4|15|TRBJ1-6|.|few
TGTGCCAGCACCCTGCAGGGGAATCTAAATTCACCCCTCCACTTT
CASTLQGNLNSPLHF
>TRBV29-1|13|TRBJ1-4|.|many
TGCAGCGTTGTACAGGCCCCTAATGAAAAACTGTTTTTT
CSVVQAPNEKLFF
>TRBV5-1|14|TRBJ2-1|.|few
TGCGCCAGCAGCTCTCTTCCCAGGGACAATGAGCAGTTCTTC
CASSSLPRDNEQFF
>TRBV20-1|15|TRBJ2-1|.|few
TGCAGTCAAAAGGGGGGCATAAGGGGTTACAATGAGCAGTTCTTC
CSQKGGIRGYNEQFF
>TRBV7-2|16|TRBJ1-1|.|.
TGTGCCAGCAGCTTAGCGGCCATGTCCGGGGACACTGAAGCTTTCTTT
CASSLAAMSGDTEAFF
>TRBV4-2|14|TRBJ1-3|.|.
TGTGCCAGCAGCCCGAGGGCTTCTGGAAACACCATATATTTT
CASSPRASGNTIYF
>TRBV10-3|17|TRBJ2-1|TRBD1|few
TGTGCCATCAGTGAGCTTTCGACAGGGCCAGTTAATTATGAGCAGTTCTTC
CAISELSTGPVNYEQFF
>TRBV5-1|17|TRBJ2-3|TRBD2|.
TGCGCCAGCAGCACAGGGACTAGCGGAACTAGCACAGATACGCAGTATTTT
CASSTGTSGTSTDTQYF
>TRBV7-9|17|TRBJ2-2|TRBD2|.
TGTGCCAGCAGCTTGCCCCTGGGCGGGAGCAGCACCGGGGAGCTGTTTTTT
CASSLPLGGSSTGELFF
>TRBV10-2|13|TRBJ1-1|TRBD1|.
TGCGCCAGCAGAGAGACAGGGGGCCCTGAAGCTTTCTTT
CASRETGGPEAFF
>TRBV20-1|15|TRBJ2-1|.|.
TGCAGTGCTGCCGCGACAGGCCCAATCTACAATGAGCAGTTCTTC
CSAAATGPIYNEQFF
>TRBV29-1|14|TRBJ2-1|.|few
TGCAGCGGACGCCGGGGGGCTGTCGTGGCTGAGCAGTTCTTC
CSGRRGAVVAEQFF
>TRBV20-1|15|TRBJ1-2|.|.
TGCAGTGCTAGAGACCCGACAGGCGCGAACTATGGCTACACCTTC
CSARDPTGANYGYTF
>TRBV18|14|TRBJ2-7|.|.
TGTGCCAGCTCACAATCCACGGGCTCCTACGAGCAGTACTTC
CASSQSTGSYEQYF
>TRBV3-1|13|TRBJ2-7|.|few
TGTGCCAGCAGCGGCGGGTCAACCTACGAGCAGTACTTC
CASSGGSTYEQYF
>TRBV7-2|13|TRBJ2-4|.|few
TGTGCCAGCAGCATCATAGCCAAAAACATTCAGTACTTC
CASSIIAKNIQYF
>TRBV6-2/TRBV6-3|16|TRBJ1-5|.|.
TGTGCCAGCAGCGGTGGGGCTCTTTATAGCAATCAGCCCCAGCATTTT
CASSGGALYSNQPQHF
>TRBV7-7|16|TRBJ2-2|.|few
TGTGCTAGCAGCTTAGAGGCGGGATCGAACACCGGGGAGCTGTTTTTT
CASSLEAGSNTGELFF
>TRBV6-6|15|TRBJ2-7|.|.
TGTGCCAGCAGTTATGTATGGGGACTTAACTACGAGCAGTACTTC
CASSYVWGLNYEQYF
>TRBV2|12|TRBJ2-7|.|.
TGTGCCAGCAGCCGGGACACGACCGAGCAGTACTTC
CASSRDTTEQYF
>TRBV5-5|15|TRBJ2-1|.|.
TGTGCCAGCAGCTTGGTGAGGCTGGCTAACAATGAGCAGTTCTTC
CASSLVRLANNEQFF
>TRBV5-1|16|TRBJ2-7|TRBD1|.
TGCGCCAGCAGCTTGGCGAGACAGGGGGCCTCCCACGAGCAGTACTTC
CASSLARQGASHEQYF
>TRBV6-6|12|TRBJ1-1|.|.
TGTGCCAGCAGTTACTCGTATTCTGAAGCTTTCTTT
CASSYSYSEAFF
>TRBV12-3/TRBV12-4|15|TRBJ2-5|.|few
TGTGCCAGCAGTCAATCCGGGACGGTCATGGAGACCCAGTACTTC
CASSQSGTVMETQYF
>TRBV3-1|17|TRBJ2-1|.|few
TGTGCCAGCAGCCAAGCGCGGACAGCGAGCTCCTACAATGAGCAGTTCTTC
CASSQARTASSYNEQFF
>TRBV7-3|17|TRBJ2-1|TRBD1|.
TGTGCCAGCAGCCGGGACGGGACAGGGGCCAAGGGCAATGAGCAGTTCTTC
CASSRDGTGAKGNEQFF
>TRBV12-3/TRBV12-4|14|TRBJ2-1|TRBD2|few
TGTGCCAGCAGTTTGGGGACTAGCGGGTATGAGCAGTTCTTC
CASSLGTSGYEQFF
>TRBV6-2/TRBV6-3|14|TRBJ2-2|.|.
TGTGCCAGCAGTTACTCAGCACACACCGGGGAGCTGTTTTTT
CASSYSAHTGELFF
>TRBV9|15|TRBJ2-7|TRBD2|few
TGTGCCAGCAGCGTAGAGGGGACTAGCGGGTACGAGCAGTACTTC
CASSVEGTSGYEQYF